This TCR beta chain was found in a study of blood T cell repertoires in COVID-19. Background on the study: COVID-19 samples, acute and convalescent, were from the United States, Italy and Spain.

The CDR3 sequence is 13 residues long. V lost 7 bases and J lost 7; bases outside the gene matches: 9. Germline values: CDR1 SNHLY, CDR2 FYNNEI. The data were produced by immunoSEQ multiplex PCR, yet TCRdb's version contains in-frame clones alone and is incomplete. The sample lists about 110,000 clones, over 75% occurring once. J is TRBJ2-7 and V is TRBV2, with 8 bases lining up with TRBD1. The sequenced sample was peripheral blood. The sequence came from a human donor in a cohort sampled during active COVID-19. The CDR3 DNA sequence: TGTGCCAGCACCCGGGACAGGTCTTGGGAGCAGTACTTC. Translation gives CASTRDRSWEQYF.